Sequencing of this TCR beta chain was carried out in a study of blood T cell repertoires in COVID-19. The wider study: Acute and convalescent COVID-19 samples came from the United States, Italy and Spain.

CDR1 is SGHTA, CDR2 FQGNSA, per germline. CDR3 length equals 15 residues. V lost 2 bases and J lost 1; bases outside the gene matches: 2. Some clones are missing from TCRdb's copy, which holds only in-frame ones; the method was immunoSEQ multiplex PCR. The table lists about 150,000 clones, approximately 78% of them singletons. The origin of this receptor is an elderly man with acute or convalescent COVID-19. Sequencing used peripheral blood. The chain couples TRBV7-2 to TRBJ2-3; 8 bases agree with TRBD2. CDR3 nucleotides: TGTGCCAGCAGCTTAAGGCGGGGGGGCACAGATACGCAGTATTTT. Protein product: CASSLRRGGTDTQYF. Complete variable domain (other parts from reference TRBV7-2 and TRBJ2-3): GAGVSQSPSNKVTEKGKDVELRCDPISGHTALYWYRQSLGQGLEFLIYFQGNSAPDKSGLPSDRFSAERTGGSVSTLTIQRTQQEDSAVYLCASSLRRGGTDTQYFGPGTRLTVL.